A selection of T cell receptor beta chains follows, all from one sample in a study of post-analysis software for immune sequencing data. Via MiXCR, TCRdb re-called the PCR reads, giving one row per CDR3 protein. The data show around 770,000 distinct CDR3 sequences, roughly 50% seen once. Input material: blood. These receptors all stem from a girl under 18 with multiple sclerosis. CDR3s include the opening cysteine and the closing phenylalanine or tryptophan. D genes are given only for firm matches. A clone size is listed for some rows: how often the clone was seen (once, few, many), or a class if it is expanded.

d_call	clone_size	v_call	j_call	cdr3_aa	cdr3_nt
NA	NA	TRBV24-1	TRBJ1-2	CATSDGRERYGYTF	TGTGCCACCAGTGATGGCAGGGAAAGGTATGGCTACACCTTC
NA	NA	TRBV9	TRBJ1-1	CASSPKTGNTEAFF	TGTGCCAGCAGCCCAAAGACAGGGAACACTGAAGCTTTCTTT
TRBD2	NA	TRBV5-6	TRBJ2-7	CASSALASGTYYEQYF	TGTGCCAGCAGCGCTCTCGCTAGCGGAACCTACTACGAGCAGTACTTC
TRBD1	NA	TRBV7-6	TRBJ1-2	CASSPQSRDRGYGYTF	TGTGCCAGCAGCCCCCAATCCCGGGACAGAGGGTATGGCTACACCTTC
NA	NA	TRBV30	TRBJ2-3	CAWSVSRLTDTQYF	TGTGCCTGGAGTGTATCGCGACTCACAGATACGCAGTATTTT
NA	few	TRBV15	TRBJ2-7	CATEKGVYEQYF	TGTGCCACCGAGAAGGGCGTCTACGAGCAGTACTTC
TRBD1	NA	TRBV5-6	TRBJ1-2	CASSYRKIWDRGQVDYGYTF	TGTGCCAGCAGCTACCGGAAGATTTGGGACAGGGGGCAGGTGGACTATGGCTACACCTTC
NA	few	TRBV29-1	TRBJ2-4	CSVGDSPDGEQYF	TGCAGCGTCGGTGACAGTCCCGACGGAGAGCAGTACTTC
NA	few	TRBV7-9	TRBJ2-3	CASTPGLDTQYF	TGTGCCAGCACACCAGGTTTAGATACGCAGTATTTT
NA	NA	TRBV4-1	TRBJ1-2	CASSQTEWNYGYTF	TGCGCCAGCAGCCAAACGGAGTGGAACTATGGCTACACCTTC
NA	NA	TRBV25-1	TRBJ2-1	CASREGGYNEQFF	TGTGCCAGCAGGGAAGGGGGCTACAATGAGCAGTTCTTC
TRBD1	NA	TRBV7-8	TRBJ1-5	CASSAGTGGDYSNQPQHF	TGTGCCAGCAGCGCCGGGACAGGGGGAGACTATAGCAATCAGCCCCAGCATTTT
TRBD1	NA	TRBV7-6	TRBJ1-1	CASSLADRGEAFF	TGTGCCAGCAGCTTAGCCGACAGGGGTGAAGCTTTCTTT
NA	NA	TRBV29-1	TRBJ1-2	CATRTYYGYTF	TGCGCGACAAGGACCTACTATGGCTACACCTTC
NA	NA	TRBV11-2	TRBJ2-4	CASSLLGVLGNIQYF	TGTGCCAGCAGCCTACTTGGGGTGCTTGGAAACATTCAGTACTTC
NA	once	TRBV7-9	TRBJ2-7	CASSVTSTEQYF	TGTGCCAGCAGCGTGACATCAACCGAGCAGTACTTC
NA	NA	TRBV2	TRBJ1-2	CASRGDGGGGYTF	TGTGCCAGCAGGGGGGACGGTGGAGGTGGCTACACCTTC
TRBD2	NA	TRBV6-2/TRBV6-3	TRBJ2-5	CASRTGTSGRRETQYF	TGTGCCAGCAGGACCGGGACTAGCGGGAGGAGGGAGACCCAGTACTTC
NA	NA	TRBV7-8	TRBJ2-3	CASSLPRWNPPDTQYF	TGTGCCAGCAGCTTACCGAGGTGGAACCCCCCAGATACGCAGTATTTT
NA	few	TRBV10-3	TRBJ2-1	CAISESKFSDPEYYNEQFF	TGTGCCATCAGTGAGTCGAAGTTCTCGGACCCGGAGTACTACAATGAGCAGTTCTTC
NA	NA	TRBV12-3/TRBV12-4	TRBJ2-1	CASSLLDYNEQFF	TGTGCCAGCAGTTTGCTAGACTACAATGAGCAGTTCTTC
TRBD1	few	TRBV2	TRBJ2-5	CATSIGTAQETQYF	TGTGCCACCAGCATCGGGACAGCTCAAGAGACCCAGTACTTC
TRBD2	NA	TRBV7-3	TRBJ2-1	CASSSTGTSGDNEQFF	TGTGCCAGCAGCTCAACCGGGACTAGCGGTGACAATGAGCAGTTCTTC
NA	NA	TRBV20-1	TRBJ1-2	CSASAGGNYGYTF	TGCAGTGCTAGTGCCGGGGGCAACTATGGCTACACCTTC
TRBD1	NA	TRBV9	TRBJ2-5	CASSGRDSPFNEQYF	TGTGCCAGCAGCGGCCGGGACAGCCCATTCAATGAGCAGTACTTC
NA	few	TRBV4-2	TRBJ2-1	CASSQGEASYNEQFF	TGTGCCAGCAGCCAAGGAGAAGCGAGTTACAATGAGCAGTTCTTC
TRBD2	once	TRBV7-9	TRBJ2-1	CASSSGTSVYNEQFF	TGTGCCAGCAGCTCCGGGACTAGCGTTTACAATGAGCAGTTCTTC
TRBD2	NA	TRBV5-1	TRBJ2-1	CASSLSGRASYNEQFF	TGCGCCAGCAGCCTTAGCGGGAGGGCCTCCTACAATGAGCAGTTCTTC
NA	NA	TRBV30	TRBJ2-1	CAWIAGYGEQFF	TGTGCCTGGATAGCCGGGTACGGTGAGCAGTTCTTC
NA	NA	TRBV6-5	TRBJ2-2	CASSPQGGGTGELFF	TGTGCCAGCAGTCCCCAGGGGGGGGGCACCGGGGAGCTGTTTTTT
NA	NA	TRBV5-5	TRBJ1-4	CASSMLTATNEKLFF	TGTGCCAGCAGCATGCTGACAGCAACTAATGAAAAACTGTTTTTT
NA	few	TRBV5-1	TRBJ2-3	CASSLEEGRDTQYF	TGCGCCAGCAGCCTGGAGGAGGGCCGTGATACGCAGTATTTT
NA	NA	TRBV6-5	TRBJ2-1	CASRRIGAYNEQFF	TGTGCCAGCCGACGAATTGGGGCGTACAATGAGCAGTTCTTC
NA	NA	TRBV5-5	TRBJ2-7	CASSPGPDSLTYEQYF	TGTGCCAGCAGCCCTGGACCGGACAGTTTGACCTACGAGCAGTACTTC
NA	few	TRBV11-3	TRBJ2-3	CASSLGGIDDTQYF	TGTGCCAGCAGCTTAGGCGGTATTGACGATACGCAGTATTTT
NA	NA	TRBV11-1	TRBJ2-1	CASSYGGTRGNEQFF	TGTGCCAGCAGCTACGGGGGGACGAGGGGGAATGAGCAGTTCTTC
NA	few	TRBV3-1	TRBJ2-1	CASSQDILSGNEQFF	TGTGCCAGCAGCCAAGACATCCTAAGCGGGAATGAGCAGTTCTTC
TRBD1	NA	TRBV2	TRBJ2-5	CASRKGQGRETQYF	TGTGCCAGCAGGAAGGGACAGGGAAGGGAGACCCAGTACTTC
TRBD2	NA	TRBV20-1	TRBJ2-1	CSASPPSGRKRDEQFF	TGCAGTGCTAGCCCCCCCAGCGGGAGAAAAAGGGATGAGCAGTTCTTC
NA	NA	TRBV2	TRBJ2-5	CASSEPLQETQYF	TGTGCCAGCAGTGAACCTTTACAAGAGACCCAGTACTTC
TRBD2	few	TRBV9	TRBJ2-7	CASSQGSSGSYEQYF	TGTGCCAGCAGCCAGGGGAGTAGCGGGAGCTACGAGCAGTACTTC
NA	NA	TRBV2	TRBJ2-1	CASPPGVRTDEQFF	TGTGCCAGCCCTCCGGGGGTCAGAACCGATGAGCAGTTCTTC
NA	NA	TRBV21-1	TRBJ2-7	CASSRGGQTAYEQYF	TGTGCCAGCAGCCGAGGTGGCCAGACAGCCTACGAGCAGTACTTC
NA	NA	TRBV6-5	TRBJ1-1	CASSYRTENTEAFF	TGTGCCAGCAGTTACCGGACAGAGAACACTGAAGCTTTCTTT
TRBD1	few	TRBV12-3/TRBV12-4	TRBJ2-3	CASSLGQGHTDTQYF	TGTGCCAGCAGTTTGGGACAGGGGCACACAGATACGCAGTATTTT